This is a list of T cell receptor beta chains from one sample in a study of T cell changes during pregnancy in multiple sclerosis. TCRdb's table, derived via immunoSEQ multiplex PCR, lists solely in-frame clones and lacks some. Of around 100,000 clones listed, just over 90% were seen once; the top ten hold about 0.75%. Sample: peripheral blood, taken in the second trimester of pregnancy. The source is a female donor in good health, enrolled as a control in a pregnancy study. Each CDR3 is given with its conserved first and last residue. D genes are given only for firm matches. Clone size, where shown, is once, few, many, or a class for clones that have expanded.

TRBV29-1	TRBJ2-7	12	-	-	TGCAGCGTTGGGTACAGCTCCTACGAGCAGTACTTC	CSVGYSSYEQYF
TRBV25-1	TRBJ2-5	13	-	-	TGTGCCAGCAGTCAGACAGGCCAAGAGACCCAGTACTTC	CASSQTGQETQYF
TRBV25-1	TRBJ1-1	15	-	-	TGTGCCAGCAGTGATTCCCATGGTCGGAGCAATGAAGCTTTCTTT	CASSDSHGRSNEAFF
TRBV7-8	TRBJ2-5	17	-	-	TGTGCCAGCAGCCCCGAACTAGGGTTGGGGGCGGAGGCGACCCAGTACTTC	CASSPELGLGAEATQYF
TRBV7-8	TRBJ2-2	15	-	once	TGTGCCAGCAAGGGGCCCTCGGAAGGGACCGGGGAGCTGTTTTTT	CASKGPSEGTGELFF
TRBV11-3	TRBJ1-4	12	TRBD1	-	TGTGCCAGCAGTCCCCCAGGGGGTAAACTGTTTTTT	CASSPPGGKLFF
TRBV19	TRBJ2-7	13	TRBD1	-	TGTGCCAGTAGTATCAGGGGGCCATACGAGCAGTACTTC	CASSIRGPYEQYF
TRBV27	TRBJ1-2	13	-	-	TGTGCCAGCAGTTTGGCGGGGGGCTATGGCTACACCTTC	CASSLAGGYGYTF
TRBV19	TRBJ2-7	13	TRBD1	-	TGTGCCAGTAGTCCGGACAGGGGCTACGAGCAGTACTTC	CASSPDRGYEQYF
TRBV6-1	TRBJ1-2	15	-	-	TGTGCCAGCAGTGGGGGCCCCCAGGGGTACTATGGCTACACCTTC	CASSGGPQGYYGYTF
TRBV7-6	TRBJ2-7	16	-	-	TGTGCCAGCAGCCCTACCAATCGCCTCGCCGGGAACGAGCAGTACTTC	CASSPTNRLAGNEQYF
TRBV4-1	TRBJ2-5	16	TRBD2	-	TGCGCCAGCAGCCAAATTCAGCGGGGGGGCCTGGAGACCCAGTACTTC	CASSQIQRGGLETQYF
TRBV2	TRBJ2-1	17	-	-	TGTGCCAGCAGTGACCCGCCGAGCCGGAGCTCCTACAATGAGCAGTTCTTC	CASSDPPSRSSYNEQFF
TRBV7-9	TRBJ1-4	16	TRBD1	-	TGTGCCAGCAGCTTAGGGTGGACAGGGGCGAGCGAAAAACTGTTTTTT	CASSLGWTGASEKLFF
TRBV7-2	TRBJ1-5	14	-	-	TGTGCCAGCAGGGATACGGAGGTCAATCAGCCCCAGCATTTT	CASRDTEVNQPQHF
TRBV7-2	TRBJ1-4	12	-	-	TGTGCCAGCGGGTCGGCAGGGGAAAAACTGTTTTTT	CASGSAGEKLFF
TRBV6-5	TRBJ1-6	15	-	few	TGTGCCAGCAGTTACTCGAGTAGGGGTAATTCACCCCTCCACTTT	CASSYSSRGNSPLHF
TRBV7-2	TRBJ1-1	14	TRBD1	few	TGTGCCAGCAGCAAGACAGGGGGTTCAACTGAAGCTTTCTTT	CASSKTGGSTEAFF
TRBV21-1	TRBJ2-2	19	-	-	TGTGCCAGCAGCAAAAGGGTGACGCGGGGACAGGGTGATACCGGGGAGCTGTTTTTT	CASSKRVTRGQGDTGELFF
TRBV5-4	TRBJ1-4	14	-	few	TGTGCCAGCAGCTTGGCGGGGATTAATGAAAAACTGTTTTTT	CASSLAGINEKLFF
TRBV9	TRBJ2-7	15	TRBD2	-	TGTGCCAGCAGCGTAGGGGCTAGCGGGGTCTACGAGCAGTACTTC	CASSVGASGVYEQYF
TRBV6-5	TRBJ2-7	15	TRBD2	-	TGTGCCAGCAGACCAGGGACTACCATCGGATACGAGCAGTACTTC	CASRPGTTIGYEQYF
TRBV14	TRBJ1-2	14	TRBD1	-	TGTGCCAGCAGCCAATATACAACAGGGGCTGGCTACACCTTC	CASSQYTTGAGYTF
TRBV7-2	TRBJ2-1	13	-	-	TGTGCCAGCAGCATACGGGATCTCAATGAGCAGTTCTTC	CASSIRDLNEQFF
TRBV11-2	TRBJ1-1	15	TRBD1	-	TGTGCCAGCAGTATTACCACAGGGGGGAACACTGAAGCTTTCTTT	CASSITTGGNTEAFF
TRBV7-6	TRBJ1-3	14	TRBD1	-	TGTGCCAGCAGCATACAGGGGCACGGAAACACCATATATTTT	CASSIQGHGNTIYF
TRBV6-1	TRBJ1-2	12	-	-	TGTGCCAGCAGTGAATCGCGTTATGGCTACACCTTC	CASSESRYGYTF
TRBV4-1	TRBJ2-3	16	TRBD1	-	TGCGCCAGCAGCCAACCGGGACAGGGGCCCACAGATACGCAGTATTTT	CASSQPGQGPTDTQYF
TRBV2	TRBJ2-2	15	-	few	TGTGCCAGCGCGCGATTCTCCCCCAACACCGGGGAGCTGTTTTTT	CASARFSPNTGELFF
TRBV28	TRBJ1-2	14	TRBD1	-	TGTGCCAGCAGCTCAACGACAGGGCCTAGCGGCTACACCTTC	CASSSTTGPSGYTF
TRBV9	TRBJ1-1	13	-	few	TGTGCCAGCAGTTCGACAGCTTACACTGAAGCTTTCTTT	CASSSTAYTEAFF
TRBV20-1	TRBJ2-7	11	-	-	TGCAGTGCTAGGGACACCTACGAGCAGTACTTC	CSARDTYEQYF
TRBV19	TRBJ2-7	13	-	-	TGTGCCAGTAGTATAGGTCTAGCTGACGAGCAGTACTTC	CASSIGLADEQYF
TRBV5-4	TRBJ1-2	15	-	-	TGTGCCAGCAGCTTGGGAATTCAGGGTAGGAATGGCTACACCTTC	CASSLGIQGRNGYTF
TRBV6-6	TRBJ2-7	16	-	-	TGTGCCAGCAGCCGACTCAGATACGACCAGATCTACGAGCAGTACTTC	CASSRLRYDQIYEQYF